The 4 T cell receptor beta chains below all came from one sample that was sequenced in a study of blood T cells in healthy people across ages. The use of a sample-barcoded 5' primer and a J-beta primer mix characterized a second PCR of about 7 to 12 cycles. TCRdb used MiXCR to reprocess the 5' RACE reads, holding one entry per CDR3 protein. Among about a million distinct CDR3 sequences, 45% to 60% were seen once, and the ten largest hold about a fifth. Sequenced: blood. The receptors here all came from a woman aged 55-69 years in good health.

This clonotype was seen a single time. This sequence joins TRBV5-6 and TRBJ2-1; 12 nucleotides line up with TRBD2. From germline, CDR1 is SGHDT and CDR2 YYEEEE. The J segment lost 14 bases and the V segment lost 7 bases, leaving 25 bases of the junction unmatched. This CDR3 is 18 amino acids long. CDR3 DNA: TGTGCCAGCCAAGCTGCTCAGGGGGGGACTAGCGGGCGACTGGTGGAGTTCTTC. It codes for CASQAAQGGTSGRLVEFF. Full variable domain (missing parts from reference TRBV5-6 and TRBJ2-1): DAGVTQSPTHLIKTRGQQVTLRCSPKSGHDTVSWYQQALGQGPQFIFQYYEEEERQRGNFPDRFSGHQFPNYSSELNVNALLLGDSALYLCASQAAQGGTSGRLVEFFGPGTRLTVL.

A note on this clonotype: This may stem from a read error, because a much larger clone lies one nucleotide away. This chain uses TRBV7-9 with TRBJ2-5, with TRBD2 matching over 11 bases. Germline CDR1 is SEHNR and CDR2 is FQNEAQ (reference sequence). This CDR3 has 15 residues. CDR3 bases: TGTGCCAGCGGCTTCGGTAGCGGGAGGGCAGAGACCCAGTACTTC. Translation gives CASGFGSGRAETQYF.

V and J are TRBV2 and TRBJ1-2, with D maybe TRBD1 (5 bases). The CDR3 extends over 13 amino acids. CDR1 and CDR2 (germline): SNHLY, FYNNEI. V was cut by 3 bases and J by 6 bases, with 11 bases left in between. This chain's CDR3 is CASSDRVNDGYTF. CDR3 nucleotides: TGTGCCAGCAGTGACAGGGTGAATGATGGCTACACCTTC.

This clonotype has just a few counts. The genes are TRBV4-2 and TRBJ2-7; no reliable D call. V was trimmed by 0 bases and J by 2 bases, leaving 5 bases between them. The V gene's germline CDR1 is LGHNA and CDR2 YNFKEQ. CDR3 length: 13 amino acids. The CDR3, as DNA: TGTGCCAGCAGCCAAGATTCGGCCTACGAGCAGTACTTC. Translation gives CASSQDSAYEQYF.